The sequence of this T cell receptor (beta chain) was determined in a study of blood T cells in healthy people across ages. The CDR3 spans 13 residues. V was pared by 3 bases and J by 2 bases, with 7 bases between. The germline V gene has CDR1 LNHDA and CDR2 SQIVND (reference sequence). With a J-beta primer mix and a sample-barcoded 5' primer, a second PCR ran 7 to 11 cycles. TCRdb independently ran MiXCR on the 5' RACE reads; one entry per CDR3 protein. The sample yields 1.5 million to 2 million distinct CDR3 sequences, approximately 30% seen once. They isolated at least 6 million PBMCs from each sample. This clonotype has just one count.

The V call is TRBV19, the J call TRBJ1-2; D call uncertain. Sequencing used blood. The receptor was derived from a woman aged 25 to 39 in good health. DNA for the CDR3: TGTGCCAGTAGTATGGTCTGGAACTATGGCTACACCTTC. It yields the protein CASSMVWNYGYTF.